Below are 17 T cell receptor beta chains sequenced from a single sample in a study of T-cell memory formation after mild COVID-19. Each CDR3 protein gets one entry after TCRdb re-called the 5' RACE reads with MiXCR. Among roughly 560,000 distinct CDR3 sequences listed, about 20% were seen once. Specimen: PBMCs or a T cell subset sorted from them (not recorded which). Source of these receptors: an adult woman who had mild COVID-19 (a few samples of this study predate the infection). Cell type and time point are not known.

This chain connects TRBV15 to TRBJ2-3, with D maybe TRBD2 (5 bases). The CDR3 consists of 15 residues. V lost 4 bases, J lost 2 bases, and 13 bases lay in between. Looked up from germline, CDR1 is LNHNV and CDR2 is YYDKDF (reference sequence). CDR3 sequence: CATSTRRGNTDTQYF. CDR3 sequence (DNA): TGTGCCACCAGCACCCGCCGAGGGAACACAGATACGCAGTATTTT.

The genes are TRBV29-1 and TRBJ1-1; 8 nucleotides line up with TRBD1. Germline loops: CDR1 SQVTM, CDR2 ANQGSEA. J was trimmed by 1 base and V by 4 bases; bases with no gene match: 8. This CDR3 region has 15 residues. Here the CDR3 reads CSVVVPGGWNTEAFF. The DNA of the CDR3 is TGCAGCGTTGTCGTGCCAGGGGGCTGGAACACTGAAGCTTTCTTT.

This rearrangement joins TRBV5-6 to TRBJ1-6; possibly TRBD1 for D (6 bases). Between the trimmed V and J ends, which lost 8 bases and 14 bases, there was a span of 32 bases. This CDR3 is built from 17 residues. Germline CDR1 SGHDT, CDR2 YYEEEE. As DNA, the CDR3 is TGTGCCAGTAGGCCCCAAGTACGGACAGTAATAATTCGGTCCCTCCACTTT. It encodes CASRPQVRTVIIRSLHF.

The J gene is TRBJ2-3, the V gene TRBV27, with D possibly being TRBD1 (5 bases). V lost 3 bases, J lost 2 bases, and 18 bases lay in between. In germline, CDR1 is MNHEY, CDR2 SMNVEV (reference sequence). The CDR3 runs to 17 residues. The CDR3 loop is CASSFLRTQFYTDTQYF. In nucleotides, the CDR3 is TGTGCCAGCAGTTTTTTGCGGACACAGTTTTACACAGATACGCAGTATTTT.

The V and J genes are TRBV12-3 or TRBV12-4 and TRBJ1-6; the match to TRBD1 covers 10 bases. V shed 7 bases, J shed 7 bases, and the junction held 22 bases outside the gene matches. The CDR3 is made up of 20 amino acids. The CDR3 DNA reads as TGTGCCAGCAAAGTAGACGGCCGGGGGACAGGGGAAGGCTGGAATTCACCCCTCCACTTT. Translating gives CASKVDGRGTGEGWNSPLHF.

The chain recombines TRBV2 with TRBJ2-2; TRBD2 is a possible D gene (6 bases). V lost 3 bases and J lost 2, with 10 bases in between. CDR1 is SNHLY, CDR2 FYNNEI, per germline. The CDR3 length is 15 residues. Written as DNA, the CDR3 is TGTGCCAGCAGTGAGAGCGGGTACAACACCGGGGAGCTGTTTTTT. Translated, it gives CASSESGYNTGELFF.

This clonotype has at least ten counts. The gene calls are TRBV18 and TRBJ2-7, with D tentatively TRBD1 (6 bases). The germline V and J ends were trimmed by 4 bases and 5 bases, with 9 bases remaining between them. Germline loops: CDR1 KGHSH, CDR2 LQKENI. This CDR3 has 12 residues. The chain's CDR3 is CASSLTGNEQYF. In DNA, the CDR3 is TGTGCCAGCTCACTTACAGGGAACGAGCAGTACTTC.

J is TRBJ2-5 and V is TRBV5-5, with TRBD2 matching 11 bases. CDR3 size: 21 residues. The V gene's germline CDR1 is SGHKS and CDR2 YYEKEE (reference sequence). Trimming at V came to 1 base and at J to 2 bases, leaving 19 bases not matched to a gene. The CDR3 is CASSLRASGGLGVSEQETQYF. CDR3 DNA sequence: TGTGCCAGCAGCTTGAGGGCTAGCGGGGGGCTCGGGGTTTCGGAGCAAGAGACCCAGTACTTC. The whole variable domain, remainder taken from reference TRBV5-5 and TRBJ2-5, is DAGVTQSPTHLIKTRGQQVTLRCSPISGHKSVSWYQQVLGQGPQFIFQYYEKEERGRGNFPDRFSARQFPNYSSELNVNALLLGDSALYLCASSLRASGGLGVSEQETQYFGPGTRLLVL.

This clonotype has only a few counts. V gene TRBV25-1 combines with J gene TRBJ1-4; TRBD1 matches 7 bases. V lost 2 bases to trimming and J lost 7 bases; unmatched junction nucleotides: 4. The V gene's germline CDR1 is MGHDK and CDR2 SYGVNS. This CDR3 is 14 amino acids long. The CDR3 protein is CASSERGGSEKLFF. The CDR3 DNA sequence: TGTGCCAGCAGTGAAAGAGGGGGCAGTGAAAAACTGTTTTTT.

This clonotype was found a few times. V and J are TRBV5-5 and TRBJ1-2, with D tentatively TRBD1 (5 bases). Deletions cut 2 bases from V and 8 bases from J, with 13 bases between. The CDR3 totals 13 residues. Germline V gene sequence: CDR1 SGHKS, CDR2 YYEKEE (reference sequence). The CDR3 region has the DNA TGTGCCAGCAGCTTCGAGGGGTCTGGCGGCTACACCTTC. Translation gives CASSFEGSGGYTF.

This chain connects TRBV5-4 to TRBJ2-5, with D hard to call. CDR1 and CDR2 from the germline V gene are SGHNT and YYREEE (reference sequence). V lost 1 base to trimming and J lost 4 bases, with 8 bases between them. The CDR3 is made up of 13 amino acids. The CDR3 reads CASSLYVGETQYF. As DNA, the CDR3 is TGTGCCAGCAGCTTGTATGTCGGAGAGACCCAGTACTTC.

The chain links TRBV5-6 to TRBJ2-1; 9 bases map to TRBD2. The ends lost 0 bases at V and 5 bases at J; junction bases unmatched: 9. Germline values: CDR1 SGHDT, CDR2 YYEEEE. CDR3 length equals 17 residues. This CDR3 reads CASSLGSGLAVNNEQFF. Here the CDR3 DNA reads TGTGCCAGCAGCTTGGGTTCGGGACTAGCTGTAAACAATGAGCAGTTCTTC. The complete variable domain, with remaining parts taken from reference TRBV5-6 and TRBJ2-1, reads DAGVTQSPTHLIKTRGQQVTLRCSPKSGHDTVSWYQQALGQGPQFIFQYYEEEERQRGNFPDRFSGHQFPNYSSELNVNALLLGDSALYLCASSLGSGLAVNNEQFFGPGTRLTVL.

The DNA for the CDR3 is TGTGCCAGCAGCGATCTCAGGATCGCAGATACGCAGTATTTT. Protein: CASSDLRIADTQYF. The rearrangement uses TRBV5-5 and TRBJ2-3; D unresolved. This CDR3 contains 14 residues. The V end was cut by 4 bases, the J end by 4 bases, with 13 bases between. The germline V gene encodes CDR1 SGHKS and CDR2 YYEKEE (reference sequence).

The chain joins TRBV6-6 to TRBJ1-5, with TRBD1 matching over 10 bases. Germline loops: CDR1 MNHNY, CDR2 SVGAGI (reference sequence). Trimming removed 7 bases from V and 7 bases from J; junction bases left unmatched: 10. This CDR3 is 15 amino acids long. The CDR3 nucleotides read TGTGCCAGCACCCGACATGGGACAGGGGACCAGCCCCAGCATTTT. It yields the protein CASTRHGTGDQPQHF.

The CDR3 sequence: CATSRVRARLAGGPKNEQFF. The CDR3 region has the DNA TGTGCCACCAGCAGAGTTAGGGCCCGACTAGCGGGAGGGCCGAAAAATGAGCAGTTCTTC. This rearrangement joins TRBV15 to TRBJ2-1; TRBD2 matches 14 bases. V shed 1 base and J 7 bases; nucleotides not matched to a gene: 15. The germline gives CDR1 LNHNV, CDR2 YYDKDF (reference sequence). The CDR3 spans 20 residues.

This clonotype turned up a few times. The chain employs TRBV12-3 or TRBV12-4 and TRBJ1-2; no clear D gene. This CDR3 spans 10 amino acids. V was shortened by 2 bases and J by 12 bases, with 7 bases between the two germline ends. The CDR3 coding sequence is TGTGCCAGCAGTTTAAGGGTACACACCTTC. Residues: CASSLRVHTF.

V usage is TRBV6-2 or TRBV6-3 and J usage is TRBJ2-1; 10 bases match TRBD2. Per germline, CDR1 MNHEY and CDR2 SVGEGT. V lost 2 bases, J lost 6 bases, and 1 base stayed unmatched. This CDR3 has 14 residues. In DNA form, the CDR3 reads TGTGCCAGCAGTTACGGACTAGCGGTCAATGAGCAGTTCTTC. This translates into CASSYGLAVNEQFF.